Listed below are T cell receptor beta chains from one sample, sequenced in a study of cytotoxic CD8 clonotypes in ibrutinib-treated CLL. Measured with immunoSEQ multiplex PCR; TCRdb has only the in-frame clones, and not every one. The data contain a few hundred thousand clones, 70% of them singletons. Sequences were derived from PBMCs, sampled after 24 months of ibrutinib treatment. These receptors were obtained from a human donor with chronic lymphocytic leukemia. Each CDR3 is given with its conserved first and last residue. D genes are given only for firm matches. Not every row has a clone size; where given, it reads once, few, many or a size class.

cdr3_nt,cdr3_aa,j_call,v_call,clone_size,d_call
TGTGCCAGCAGTAGAGGGATCGGCCAGCCCCAGCATTTT,CASSRGIGQPQHF,TRBJ1-5,TRBV6-5,once,.
TGTGCCAGCGTGGGAGCAGATACGCAGTATTTT,CASVGADTQYF,TRBJ2-3,TRBV6-6,.,.
TGTGCCAGCAGTTCAGCCCAGGGGAGGGAGTGGGAGACCCAGTACTTC,CASSSAQGREWETQYF,TRBJ2-5,TRBV27,.,.
TGTGCCAGCAGCGGAACAGGGTTGCGGGAGACCCAGTACTTC,CASSGTGLRETQYF,TRBJ2-5,TRBV9,.,.
TGTGCCAGCAGCGAAGGAAGGTATGGCTACACCTTC,CASSEGRYGYTF,TRBJ1-2,TRBV7-9,.,.
TGTGCCAGCGGGGGCTATGGAAACACCATATATTTT,CASGGYGNTIYF,TRBJ1-3,TRBV2,.,.
TGTGCCAGCAGTTTTCCTGACGGGGACAATCAGCCCCAGCATTTT,CASSFPDGDNQPQHF,TRBJ1-5,TRBV28,.,.
TGTGCCAGCAGTAGGGACAGGGTAAATGAGCAGTTCTTC,CASSRDRVNEQFF,TRBJ2-1,TRBV2,.,TRBD1
TGTGCCAGCAGCCTTAGGACAGATAAAAACTATGGCTACACCTTC,CASSLRTDKNYGYTF,TRBJ1-2,TRBV6-5,.,.
TGTGCCAGCAGCTTAGAGGGGGACAGGCAACAGCCCCAGCATTTT,CASSLEGDRQQPQHF,TRBJ1-5,TRBV7-2,.,TRBD1